This T cell receptor beta chain was captured in a study of T cell responses to AZD1222 COVID-19 vaccine. General study findings and limits: Reportedly, close to half of spike-specific TCRs are directed against unmutated variant regions. Repertoires were obtained only post-peak T cell response. Clonal diversity may have been underestimated in mostly white British donors. With dominance at 160-218 and 743-854, vaccine-associated CD4 TCRs spanned spike.

Note on this clone: What it recognizes is unknown. The junction departs from the called germline gene at one end, perhaps through a read error. Other DNA sequences from this sample encode an identical CDR3 as well.

CDR3 length equals 14 residues. Germline loops: CDR1 SGHTA, CDR2 FQGTGA. TCRdb's table, derived via immunoSEQ multiplex PCR, lists solely in-frame clones and lacks some. The sample contains 140,000 or so clones, about nine tenths of which appear only once. The TCR comes from an adult in good health. V is TRBV7-3 and J is TRBJ1-1, with D maybe TRBD1 (5 bases). The sample was peripheral blood, taken on day 0 of AZD1222 vaccination. The CDR3 nucleotides read TGCGCCAGCAGCGCAGGGTCGACGAACACTGAAGCTTTCTTT. This codes for CASSAGSTNTEAFF.